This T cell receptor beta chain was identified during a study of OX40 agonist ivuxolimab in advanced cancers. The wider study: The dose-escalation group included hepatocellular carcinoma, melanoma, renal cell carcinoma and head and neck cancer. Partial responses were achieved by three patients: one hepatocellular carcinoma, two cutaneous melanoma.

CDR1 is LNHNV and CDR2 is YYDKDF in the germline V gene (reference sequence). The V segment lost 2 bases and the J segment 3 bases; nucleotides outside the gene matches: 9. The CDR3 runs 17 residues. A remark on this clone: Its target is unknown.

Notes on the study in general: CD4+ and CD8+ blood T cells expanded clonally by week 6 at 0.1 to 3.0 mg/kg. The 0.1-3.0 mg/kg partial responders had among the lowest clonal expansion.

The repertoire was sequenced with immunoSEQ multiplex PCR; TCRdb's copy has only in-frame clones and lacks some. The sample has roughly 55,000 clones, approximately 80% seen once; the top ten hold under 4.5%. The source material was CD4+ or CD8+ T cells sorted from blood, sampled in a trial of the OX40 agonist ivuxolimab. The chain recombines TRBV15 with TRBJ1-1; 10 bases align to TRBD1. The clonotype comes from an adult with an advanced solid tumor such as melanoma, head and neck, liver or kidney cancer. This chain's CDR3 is CATSRQRQGAYYTEAFF. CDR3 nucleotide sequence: TGTGCCACCAGCAGACAGAGACAGGGGGCCTATTACACTGAAGCTTTCTTT.